The rows below give T cell receptor beta chains drawn from one sample of a study of glioma-infiltrating T cells after dendritic cell vaccination. Measured with immunoSEQ multiplex PCR; TCRdb has only the in-frame clones, and not every one. Of roughly 80,000 clones listed, 80% to 90% are singletons. The starting material was blood, obtained before dendritic cell vaccination. These receptors were collected from a human donor with glioblastoma. CDR3s include the opening cysteine and the closing phenylalanine or tryptophan. Each record gives: CDR3 DNA, CDR3 protein, D gene, clone size, V gene, J gene, CDR3 length. The D gene is left open where the match is weak. Rows give clone size only sometimes, using once, few, many, or a class for an expanded clone.

TGTGCCAGTAGTAGGACTAGCGGGAGTTTAAATGAGCAGTTCTTC	CASSRTSGSLNEQFF	TRBD2	.	TRBV19	TRBJ2-1	15
TGTGCCAGCAGGGAAAGGGGTACAACTCTTTATGGCTACACCTTC	CASRERGTTLYGYTF	.	.	TRBV6-1	TRBJ1-2	15
TGTGCCAGCAGCGTAGGAGGGGAGGGCCCCAAAGAGACCCAGTACTTC	CASSVGGEGPKETQYF	TRBD2	.	TRBV9	TRBJ2-5	16
TGTGCCAGCTCACCATTGGGGTTGACTAGCGGGAGGATATCGTACGAGCAGTACTTC	CASSPLGLTSGRISYEQYF	TRBD2	.	TRBV18	TRBJ2-7	19
TGTGCCATCAGTGAGCGGGACAGACGATTTAACTATGGCTACACCTTC	CAISERDRRFNYGYTF	TRBD1	.	TRBV10-3	TRBJ1-2	16
TGTGCCAGCAGCACCTGGGACAGGGGGTCCGAGCAGTACTTC	CASSTWDRGSEQYF	TRBD1	.	TRBV5-5	TRBJ2-7	14
TGTGCCAGCTCACCACCTGACGGCCTAGCGGGAGATACGCAGTATTTT	CASSPPDGLAGDTQYF	TRBD2	.	TRBV18	TRBJ2-3	16
TGTGCTAGCAGCTTACTTCCAGGGAACCACGAGCAGTACTTC	CASSLLPGNHEQYF	.	.	TRBV7-7	TRBJ2-7	14
TGCGCCAGCAGCCTTCCGGGACAGGGTGCTTACGAGCAGTACTTC	CASSLPGQGAYEQYF	TRBD1	.	TRBV4-1	TRBJ2-7	15
TGTGCCATCAGTGGGGGAGCAGGGGTGTCCCCCCTCCACTTT	CAISGGAGVSPLHF	.	.	TRBV10-3	TRBJ1-6	14
TGTGCCAGCTCAGGACAGGGTACCTACAATGAGCAGTTCTTC	CASSGQGTYNEQFF	TRBD1	.	TRBV27	TRBJ2-1	14
TGCGCCAGCAGTGAGTCGCTAGCGGGGGGGCAGGATGAGCAGTTCTTC	CASSESLAGGQDEQFF	TRBD2	.	TRBV10-1	TRBJ2-1	16
TGCGCCAGCAGCTTGGGGGAGGGCTGGCGCAATGAGCAGTTCTTC	CASSLGEGWRNEQFF	TRBD2	.	TRBV5-1	TRBJ2-1	15
TGTGCCATCAGTGAGTCGGGGGCTCTACCTAGGAACGGTAATGAAAAACTGTTTTTT	CAISESGALPRNGNEKLFF	.	.	TRBV10-3	TRBJ1-4	19
TGTGCCAGCAGCTCCAGTGGCGGGGAGACCCAGTACTTC	CASSSSGGETQYF	.	.	TRBV7-9	TRBJ2-5	13
TGTGCCAGCAGCCCCAGTCCGGGAGTCGCCTACAATGAGCAGTTCTTC	CASSPSPGVAYNEQFF	.	.	TRBV11-2	TRBJ2-1	16
TGTGCCACTCAGGGGGCGCGCGTAAATTCACCCCTCCACTTT	CATQGARVNSPLHF	TRBD1	.	TRBV19	TRBJ1-6	14
TGTGCCACCAGCAGAGACCCTCCGGGAGCGGGGAACAATGAGCAGTTCTTC	CATSRDPPGAGNNEQFF	TRBD2	.	TRBV15	TRBJ2-1	17
TGTGCCTGGATGGCGCGCGCCGGGAAGGGGGCCTCTGAAGCTTTCTTT	CAWMARAGKGASEAFF	TRBD1	.	TRBV30	TRBJ1-1	16
TGTGCCAGCAGAGCAGGGCTTCCTAATGAAAAACTGTTTTTT	CASRAGLPNEKLFF	.	.	TRBV6-5	TRBJ1-4	14
TGTGCCAGCAGTTACTCGAACGCTAGCGGCAGCACAGATACGCAGTATTTT	CASSYSNASGSTDTQYF	TRBD2	.	TRBV6-7	TRBJ2-3	17
TGCGCCAGCAGTCTATTCTCCTACAATGAGCAGTTCTTC	CASSLFSYNEQFF	.	.	TRBV10-1	TRBJ2-1	13
TGTGCCAGCAGCCCGACCACTAGCGGCTACAATGAGCAGTTCTTC	CASSPTTSGYNEQFF	TRBD2	.	TRBV7-9	TRBJ2-1	15
TGCGCCAGCAGCCCCGGGACAGGGGAGGCCGGGGAGCTGTTTTTT	CASSPGTGEAGELFF	TRBD1	.	TRBV5-1	TRBJ2-2	15
TGTGCCTGGAGGGCCCCGGGACAGATAAGAAGAAACACCATATATTTT	CAWRAPGQIRRNTIYF	TRBD1	.	TRBV30	TRBJ1-3	16
TGTGCCAGCAAGGTCGAGCGGTACAATGAGCAGTTCTTC	CASKVERYNEQFF	.	.	TRBV2	TRBJ2-1	13
TGCAGCACGGGGCAGGGGGGAGGTCGGACAGATACGCAGTATTTT	CSTGQGGGRTDTQYF	.	.	TRBV29-1	TRBJ2-3	15
TGTGCCAGCAGGGCCCTAGCGGGAGGCTCCTACAATGAGCAGTTCTTC	CASRALAGGSYNEQFF	TRBD2	.	TRBV2	TRBJ2-1	16
TGTGCCAGCACCCCCGGGACAGGGGGTAGGGAGCAGTACTTC	CASTPGTGGREQYF	TRBD1	.	TRBV6-6	TRBJ2-7	14
TGTGCCAGCAGCTCTACGGCGGGAGCAACGGAGACCCAGTACTTC	CASSSTAGATETQYF	TRBD2	.	TRBV11-2	TRBJ2-5	15
TGCGCCAGCAGCACCCCGGGAGGACCCTACGAGCAGTACTTC	CASSTPGGPYEQYF	TRBD2	.	TRBV4-1	TRBJ2-7	14
TGTGCCAGCAGCTTGTGGTCGGGGGTCAATCAGCCCCAGCATTTT	CASSLWSGVNQPQHF	.	.	TRBV5-6	TRBJ1-5	15
TGTGCCAGCAGTCCCGCGACAGGGGGCAAAACTGAAGCTTTCTTT	CASSPATGGKTEAFF	TRBD1	few	TRBV6-5	TRBJ1-1	15
TGTGCCAGCAGTTACACAATCGCGGCAGCGGACTACGAGCAGTACTTC	CASSYTIAAADYEQYF	.	.	TRBV6-6	TRBJ2-7	16
TGCGCCAGCAGCTGGGGTGGCGGGGGAGTCTCTGGGGCCAACGTCCTGACTTTC	CASSWGGGGVSGANVLTF	TRBD2	.	TRBV5-1	TRBJ2-6	18
TGTGCCAGTAGTACAGGACAGCGAGATCAGCCCCAGCATTTT	CASSTGQRDQPQHF	.	.	TRBV19	TRBJ1-5	14
TGCGCCAGCAGCGACGGGACTCCAGACAATGAGCAGTTCTTC	CASSDGTPDNEQFF	.	.	TRBV5-1	TRBJ2-1	14
TGTGCCAGAAGCCAGGACAGGGGGAGCAATCAGCCCCAGCATTTT	CARSQDRGSNQPQHF	TRBD1	.	TRBV5-3	TRBJ1-5	15
TGTGCCATCAGTGAGTCATTCTCGAACACTGAAGCTTTCTTT	CAISESFSNTEAFF	.	.	TRBV10-3	TRBJ1-1	14
TGTGCCAGCAGCATACCACAGGGTACCTACAATGAGCAGTTCTTC	CASSIPQGTYNEQFF	.	.	TRBV7-9	TRBJ2-1	15
TGTGCCAGCAGCTCCGAGACCCCGGGTAGGCAGTATTTT	CASSSETPGRQYF	.	.	TRBV5-4	TRBJ2-3	13
TGTGCCAGCAGCTTTAAGACTTTTGAAGCTTTCTTT	CASSFKTFEAFF	.	.	TRBV5-6	TRBJ1-1	12
TGTGCCAGCAGTGGGGGGGTCGAGGGGAATGAGCAGTTCTTC	CASSGGVEGNEQFF	.	.	TRBV25-1	TRBJ2-1	14
TGTGCCAGCAGCCCTCTGCGGGGAGGGGGGTCCCTTAACTATGGCTACACCTTC	CASSPLRGGGSLNYGYTF	.	.	TRBV11-2	TRBJ1-2	18
TGTGCCAGCAGACCCCAGGGGGACTATGGCTACACCTTC	CASRPQGDYGYTF	TRBD1	.	TRBV6-6	TRBJ1-2	13
TGTGCCAGCAGCTTAAGCGGGAGAACAGATACGCAGTATTTT	CASSLSGRTDTQYF	TRBD2	.	TRBV5-6	TRBJ2-3	14